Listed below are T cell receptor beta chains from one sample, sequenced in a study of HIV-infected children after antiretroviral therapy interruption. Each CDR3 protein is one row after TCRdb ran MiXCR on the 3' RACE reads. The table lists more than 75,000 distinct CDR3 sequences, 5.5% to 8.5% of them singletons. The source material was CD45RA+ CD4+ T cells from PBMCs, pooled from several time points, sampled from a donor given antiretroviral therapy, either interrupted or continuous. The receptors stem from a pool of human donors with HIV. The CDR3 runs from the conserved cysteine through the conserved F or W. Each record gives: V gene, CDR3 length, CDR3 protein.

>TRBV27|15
CASSPGTGFTGELFF
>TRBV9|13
CASSASRGYEQYF
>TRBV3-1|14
CASSQDASNQPQHF
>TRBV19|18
CASIPYHGGAGLGGEQFF
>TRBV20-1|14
CSARDHQGNTEAFF
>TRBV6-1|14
CASSEGGGSTEAFF
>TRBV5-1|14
CASSFRTGNTEAFF
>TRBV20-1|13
CSAGDTYNSPLHF
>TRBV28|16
CASTGGGVLAQETQYF
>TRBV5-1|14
CASSSGQSLDTQYF
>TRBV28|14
CASSLPRKNTEAFF
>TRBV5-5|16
CASSLGAQGNPYEQYF
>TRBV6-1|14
CASKAAWDGETQYF
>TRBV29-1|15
CSVFRTTSLTDTQYF
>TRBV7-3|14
CASSWDGNTDTQYF
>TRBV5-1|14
CASSLDRLYIGYTF
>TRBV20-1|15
CSAHLGGTRRETQYF
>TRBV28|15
CASSSRQGVYYEQYF
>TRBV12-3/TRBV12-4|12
CASSLKHNEQFF
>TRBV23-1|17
CASRPSIIAGGYNEQFF
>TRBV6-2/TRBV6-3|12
CASSYPTTEQFF
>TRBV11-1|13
CASSFGGQNTLYF
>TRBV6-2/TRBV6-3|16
CASRAGLAGVKDTQYF
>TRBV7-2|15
CASSPDPGRVYEQYF
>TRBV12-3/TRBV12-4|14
CASSTTEYTDTQYF
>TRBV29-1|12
CSVARENTEAFF
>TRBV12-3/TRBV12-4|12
CTSSLGLYGYTF
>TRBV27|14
CASNTRGGNSPLHF
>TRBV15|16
CATSRDGGFGTDTQYF